This TCR beta chain was recorded in a study of blood T cells in healthy people across ages. Overall study context: Every two T cells gave about one barcoded beta molecule via template switching. Points from the study as a whole: A greater number of naive CD4+ cells and higher diversity distinguished long-lived donors from aged donors. Estimated diversity that came from one million T cells was considered an underestimate.

Turning to this clonotype: Its antigen is not known.

Then a second PCR, running roughly 7 to 11 cycles, was carried out with a sample-barcoded 5' primer and a J-beta primer mix. TCRdb reanalysed the 5' RACE reads using MiXCR and keeps one entry per CDR3 protein. The repertoire holds roughly 1.7 million distinct CDR3 sequences, with roughly 30% as singletons. Each of the donors had roughly 10 milliliters of peripheral blood drawn into EDTA-treated Vacutainer tubes. Material for sequencing was blood. This TCR came from a woman aged 25 to 39 in good health.

The CDR3 coding sequence is TGCGCCAGCAGGGACGACACGAGGAGCTCCTACAATGAGCAGTTCTTC. It specifies CASRDDTRSSYNEQFF. The J gene is TRBJ2-1, the V gene TRBV5-1, with no clear D. The V gene's germline CDR1 is SGHRS and CDR2 YFSETQ. V gave up 5 bases and J gave up 0 bases, with 15 bases separating them. The CDR3 totals 16 residues.